This TCR beta chain is drawn from a study of cytomegalovirus exposure and HLA in healthy donors. Only a few counts were recorded for this clone. What it binds is unknown. Libraries were prepared by immunoSEQ multiplex PCR; TCRdb keeps only in-frame clonotypes and omits some of them. The sample holds roughly 150,000 clones, roughly 86% seen once. Regarding the study as a whole: Cytomegalovirus-associated status was assigned to 164 TCR beta chains. In vitro work confirmed that a few CMV-associated chains recognize CMV antigens.

V gave up 6 bases and J gave up 1 base; unmatched junction bases: 7. Germline-derived CDR1 and CDR2 are SGHTA and FQGTGA. CDR3 length: 15 residues. The donors were part of the approximately 130-subject validation cohort, which stood apart from the approximately 700-subject first cohort. The chain links TRBV7-3 to TRBJ1-1; the match to TRBD1 covers 8 bases. This receptor was taken from a woman under 30 in good health and CMV-seropositive. The sequencing input was PBMCs. CDR3 in DNA: TGTGCCAGCAGTCTACAGGGGGAGAGGAACACTGAAGCTTTCTTT. This encodes CASSLQGERNTEAFF.